The entry below describes one T cell receptor beta chain. Its specificity is unknown. The CDR3 spans 17 residues. The germline V gene encodes CDR1 SGHVS and CDR2 FNYEAQ. Trimming removed 3 bases at V and 0 bases at J, with 15 bases between. Total RNA amounts of at least 6 micrograms were extracted per sample. The authors ran a second PCR of about 6 to 11 cycles using a sample-barcoded 5' primer and a J-beta primer mix. TCRdb re-called the 5' RACE reads through MiXCR, storing one row per CDR3 protein. The sample has around 2 million distinct CDR3 sequences, around 40% seen once. These data belong to a study of blood T cells in healthy people across ages. The study's findings and limits: Older age coincided with a roughly linear decline in TCR beta diversity per million T cells.

Sequencing was done on a sample of blood. J is TRBJ2-1 and V is TRBV7-6; unclear D gene. This TCR was recovered from a human donor in good health. CDR3 DNA sequence: TGTGCCAGCAGCTTTACCCCCGATCCAAGCTCCTACAATGAGCAGTTCTTC. It translates to CASSFTPDPSSYNEQFF.